This T cell receptor (beta chain) came from a study of blood T cell repertoires in COVID-19. Whole-study context: Sites in the United States, Italy and Spain provided acute and convalescent COVID-19 samples. Sources were T cells, B-cell-depleted T cells, or PBMCs; the material itself was cDNA or gDNA.

Germline V gene sequence: CDR1 LNHDA, CDR2 SQIVND (reference sequence). The V and J ends lost 2 bases and 2 bases, in that order; junction bases with no gene match: 4. The CDR3 runs 18 residues. Per the authors' pipeline: Reference gene primers were amplified, and this amplification served to estimate nucleated cell counts. Repertoires were generated with immunoSEQ multiplex PCR, while TCRdb's copy carries only in-frame clones and drops some. V and J calls and clone size are those listed in that table; D and trimming were worked out from the DNA. Of approximately 93,000 clones listed, 80% to 90% were seen once; the top ten hold 25% to 30%.

This clonotype was obtained from a middle-aged man with active or convalescent COVID-19. Sequencing was performed on peripheral blood. The chain has TRBV19 and TRBJ2-6; 12 bases line up with TRBD1. The CDR3: CASSITGQGAPGANVLTF. CDR3 coding DNA: TGTGCCAGTAGTATAACGGGACAGGGGGCGCCTGGGGCCAACGTCCTGACTTTC.